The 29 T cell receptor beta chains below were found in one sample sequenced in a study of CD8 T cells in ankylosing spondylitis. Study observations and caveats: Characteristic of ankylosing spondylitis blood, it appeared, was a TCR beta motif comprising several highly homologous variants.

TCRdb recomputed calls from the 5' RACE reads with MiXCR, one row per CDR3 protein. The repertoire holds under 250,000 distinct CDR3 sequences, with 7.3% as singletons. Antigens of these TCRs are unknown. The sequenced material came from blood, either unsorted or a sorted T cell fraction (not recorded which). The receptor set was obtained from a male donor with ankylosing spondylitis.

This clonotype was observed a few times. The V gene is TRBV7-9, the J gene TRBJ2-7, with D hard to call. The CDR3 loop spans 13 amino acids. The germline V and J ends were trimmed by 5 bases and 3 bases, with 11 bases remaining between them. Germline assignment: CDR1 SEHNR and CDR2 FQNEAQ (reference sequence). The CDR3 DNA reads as TGTGCCAGCAGCGGATTAGGCCTCTACGAGCAGTACTTC. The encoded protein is CASSGLGLYEQYF.

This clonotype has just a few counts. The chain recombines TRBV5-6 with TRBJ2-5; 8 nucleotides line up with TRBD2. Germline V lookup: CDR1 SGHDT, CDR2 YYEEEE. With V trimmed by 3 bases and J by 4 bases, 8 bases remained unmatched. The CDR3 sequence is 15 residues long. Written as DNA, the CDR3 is TGTGCCAGCAGCTGGGGGACTAGGGGTGGAGAGACCCAGTACTTC. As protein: CASSWGTRGGETQYF.

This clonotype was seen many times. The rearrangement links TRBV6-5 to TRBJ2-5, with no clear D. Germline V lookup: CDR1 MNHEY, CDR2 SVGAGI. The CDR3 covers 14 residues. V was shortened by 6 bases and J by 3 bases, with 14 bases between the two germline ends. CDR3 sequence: CASSLTGLKETQYF. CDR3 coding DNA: TGTGCCAGCAGCCTTACTGGTCTTAAAGAGACCCAGTACTTC.

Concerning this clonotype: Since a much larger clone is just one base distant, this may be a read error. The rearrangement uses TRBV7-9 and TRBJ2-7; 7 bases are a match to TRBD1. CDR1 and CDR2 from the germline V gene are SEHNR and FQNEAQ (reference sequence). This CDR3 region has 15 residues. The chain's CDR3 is CASSLGQGVINEQHF. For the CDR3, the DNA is TGTGCCAGCAGCTTAGGGCAGGGGGTAATTAACGAGCAGCACTTC.

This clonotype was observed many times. The CDR3 is CASSGGGTNTEAFF. For the CDR3, the DNA is TGTGCCAGCAGCGGGGGCGGGACGAACACTGAAGCTTTCTTT. V usage is TRBV9 and J usage is TRBJ1-1, with D tentatively TRBD1 (5 bases). The CDR3 has 14 amino acids. V was cut by 3 bases and J by 1 base, with 10 bases left in between. CDR1 and CDR2 (germline): SGDLS, YYNGEE.

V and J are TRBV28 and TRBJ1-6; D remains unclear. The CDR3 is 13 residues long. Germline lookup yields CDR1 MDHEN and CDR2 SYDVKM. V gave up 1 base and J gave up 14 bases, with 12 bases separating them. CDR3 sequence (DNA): TGTGCCAGCAGTTTATACAATCCGCCCGCCCTCCACTTT. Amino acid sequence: CASSLYNPPALHF. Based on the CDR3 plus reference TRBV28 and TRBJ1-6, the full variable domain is DVKVTQSSRYLVKRTGEKVFLECVQDMDHENMFWYRQDPGLGLRLIYFSYDVKMKEKGDIPEGYSVSREKKERFSLILESASTNQTSMYLCASSLYNPPALHFGNGTRLTVT.

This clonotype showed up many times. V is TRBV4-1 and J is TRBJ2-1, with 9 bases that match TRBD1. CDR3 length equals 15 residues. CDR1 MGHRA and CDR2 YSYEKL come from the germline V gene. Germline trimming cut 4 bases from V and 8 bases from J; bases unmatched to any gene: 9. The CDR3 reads CASSLDRGKAYEQFF. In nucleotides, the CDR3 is TGCGCCAGCAGCCTGGACAGGGGAAAGGCGTATGAGCAGTTCTTC.

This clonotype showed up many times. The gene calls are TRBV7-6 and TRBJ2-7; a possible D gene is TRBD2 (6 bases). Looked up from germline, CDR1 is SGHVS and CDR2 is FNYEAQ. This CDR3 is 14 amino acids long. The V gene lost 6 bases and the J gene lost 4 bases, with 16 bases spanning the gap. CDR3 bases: TGTGCCAGCAGTGGATCGGCAGGGAGGTACGAGCAGTACTTC. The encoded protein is CASSGSAGRYEQYF.

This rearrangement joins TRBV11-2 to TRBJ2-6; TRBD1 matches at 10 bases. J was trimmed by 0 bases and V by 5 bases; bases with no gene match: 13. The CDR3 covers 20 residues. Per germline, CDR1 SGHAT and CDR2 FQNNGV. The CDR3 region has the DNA TGTGCCAGCAGCCCTAGGACAGGGGGTTGGATCCACTCTGGGGCCAACGTCCTGACTTTC. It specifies CASSPRTGGWIHSGANVLTF.

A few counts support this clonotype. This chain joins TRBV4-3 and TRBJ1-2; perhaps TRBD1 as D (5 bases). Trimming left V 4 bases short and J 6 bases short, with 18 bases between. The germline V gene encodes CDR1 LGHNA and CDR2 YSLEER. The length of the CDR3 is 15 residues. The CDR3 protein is CASSRGTGVGNGYTF. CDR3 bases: TGCGCCAGCAGCCGTGGAACGGGGGTTGGGAATGGCTACACCTTC.

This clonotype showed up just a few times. The CDR3 bases are TGCAGCGGGATAGCGGGAGGCCCCAGCTCCTACAATGAGCAGTTCTTC. As protein: CSGIAGGPSSYNEQFF. The V call is TRBV29-1, the J call TRBJ2-1, with 10 bases fitting TRBD2. The germline V gene has CDR1 SQVTM and CDR2 ANQGSEA. V lost 7 bases to trimming and J lost 0 bases; unmatched junction nucleotides: 9. The length of the CDR3 is 16 residues.

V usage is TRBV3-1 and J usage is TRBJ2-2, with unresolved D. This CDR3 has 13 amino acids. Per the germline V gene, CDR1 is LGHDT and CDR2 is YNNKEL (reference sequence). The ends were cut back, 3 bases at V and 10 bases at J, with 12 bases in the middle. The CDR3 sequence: CASSHGSSEELFF. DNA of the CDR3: TGTGCCAGCAGCCACGGTAGTTCCGAGGAGCTGTTTTTT. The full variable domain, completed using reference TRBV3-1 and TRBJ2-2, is DTAVSQTPKYLVTQMGNDKSIKCEQNLGHDTMYWYKQDSKKFLKIMFSYNNKELIINETVPNRFSPKSPDKAHLNLHINSLELGDSAVYFCASSHGSSEELFFGEGSRLTVL.

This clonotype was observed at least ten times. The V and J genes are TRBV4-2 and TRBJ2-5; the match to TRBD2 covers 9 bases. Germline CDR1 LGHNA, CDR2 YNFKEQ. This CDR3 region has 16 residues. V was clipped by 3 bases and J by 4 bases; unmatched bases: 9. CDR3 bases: TGTGCCAGCAGCCATCCCGGGACTAGCACACGAGAGACCCAGTACTTC. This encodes CASSHPGTSTRETQYF.

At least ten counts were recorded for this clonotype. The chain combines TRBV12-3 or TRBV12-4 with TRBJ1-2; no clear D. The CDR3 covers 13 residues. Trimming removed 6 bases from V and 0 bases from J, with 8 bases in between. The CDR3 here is CASSPGPNYGYTF. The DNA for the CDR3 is TGTGCCAGCAGCCCGGGCCCTAACTATGGCTACACCTTC.

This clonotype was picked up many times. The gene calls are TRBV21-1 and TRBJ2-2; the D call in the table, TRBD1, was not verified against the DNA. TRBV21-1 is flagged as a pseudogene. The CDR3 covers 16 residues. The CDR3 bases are TGTGCCAGCCGAACAAGGCGGCGAACGAACACCGGGGAGCTGTTTTTT. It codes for CASRTRRRTNTGELFF.

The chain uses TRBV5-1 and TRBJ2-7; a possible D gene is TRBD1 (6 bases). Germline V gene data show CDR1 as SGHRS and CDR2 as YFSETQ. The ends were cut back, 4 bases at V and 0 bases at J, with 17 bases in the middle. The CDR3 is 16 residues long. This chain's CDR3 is CASSRNPGATSYEQYF. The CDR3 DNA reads TGCGCCAGCAGCAGGAATCCAGGGGCTACCTCCTACGAGCAGTACTTC.

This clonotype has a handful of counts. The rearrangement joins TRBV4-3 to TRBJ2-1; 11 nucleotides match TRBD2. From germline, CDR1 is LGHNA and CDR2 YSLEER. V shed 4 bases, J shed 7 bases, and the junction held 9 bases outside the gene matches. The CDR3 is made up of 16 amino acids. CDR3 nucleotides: TGCGCCAGCAGCCGAATAGCGGGAGGGAGAAAGAATGAGCAGTTCTTC. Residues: CASSRIAGGRKNEQFF.

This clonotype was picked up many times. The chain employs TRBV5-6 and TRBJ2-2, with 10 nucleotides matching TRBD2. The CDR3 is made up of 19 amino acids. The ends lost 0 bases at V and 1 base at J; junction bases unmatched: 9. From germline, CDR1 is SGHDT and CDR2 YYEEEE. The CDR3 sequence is CASSLAKPSGGENTGELFF. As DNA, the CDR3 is TGTGCCAGCAGCTTGGCCAAGCCTAGCGGGGGAGAGAACACCGGGGAGCTGTTTTTT.

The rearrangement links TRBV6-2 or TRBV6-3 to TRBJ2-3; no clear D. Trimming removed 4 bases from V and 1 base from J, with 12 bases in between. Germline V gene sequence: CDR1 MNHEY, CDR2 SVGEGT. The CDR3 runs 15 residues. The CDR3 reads CASSLVLDGTDTQYF. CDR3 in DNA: TGTGCCAGCAGTTTGGTCCTGGACGGCACAGATACGCAGTATTTT.

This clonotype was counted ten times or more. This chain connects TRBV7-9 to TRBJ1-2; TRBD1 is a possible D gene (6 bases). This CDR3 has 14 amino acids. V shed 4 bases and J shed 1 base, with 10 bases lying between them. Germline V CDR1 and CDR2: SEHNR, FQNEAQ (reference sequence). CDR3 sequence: CASSSRTDNYGYTF. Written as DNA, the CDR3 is TGTGCCAGCAGCTCTAGGACAGATAACTATGGCTACACCTTC.

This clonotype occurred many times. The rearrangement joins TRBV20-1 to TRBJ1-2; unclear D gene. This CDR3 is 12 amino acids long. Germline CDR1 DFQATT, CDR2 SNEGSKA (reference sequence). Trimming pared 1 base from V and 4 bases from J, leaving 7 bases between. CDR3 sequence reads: CSARAGTYGYTF. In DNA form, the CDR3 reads TGCAGTGCTAGAGCGGGTACCTATGGCTACACCTTC.

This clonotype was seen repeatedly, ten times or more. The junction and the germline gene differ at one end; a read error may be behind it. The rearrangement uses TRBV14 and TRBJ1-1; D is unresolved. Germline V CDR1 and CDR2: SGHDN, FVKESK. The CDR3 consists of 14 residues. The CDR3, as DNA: TGTGCCAGCACCCAAGGAGCCCGAGGGACTGAAGCTTTCTTT. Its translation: CASTQGARGTEAFF. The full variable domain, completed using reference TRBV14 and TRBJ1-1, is EAGVTQFPSHSVIEKGQTVTLRCDPISGHDNLYWYRRVMGKEIKFLLHFVKESKQDESGMPNNRFLAERTGGTYSTLKVQPAELEDSGVYFCASTQGARGTEAFFGQGTRLTVV.

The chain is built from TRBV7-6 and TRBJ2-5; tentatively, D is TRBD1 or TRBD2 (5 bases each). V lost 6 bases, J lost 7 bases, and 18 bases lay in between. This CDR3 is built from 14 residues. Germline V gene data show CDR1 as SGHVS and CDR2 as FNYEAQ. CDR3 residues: CASRGVGQEWTQYF. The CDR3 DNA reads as TGTGCCAGCAGGGGGGTGGGCCAAGAGTGGACCCAGTACTTC.

CDR3 in DNA: TGTGCCAGCAGTCCCCACGGGAGGGGCTACACCTTC. Protein: CASSPHGRGYTF. The chain is built from TRBV27 and TRBJ1-2; no clear D gene. There are 12 residues in the CDR3. Germline-derived CDR1 and CDR2 are MNHEY and SMNVEV (reference sequence). The V gene lost 5 bases and the J gene lost 8 bases, with 12 bases spanning the gap.

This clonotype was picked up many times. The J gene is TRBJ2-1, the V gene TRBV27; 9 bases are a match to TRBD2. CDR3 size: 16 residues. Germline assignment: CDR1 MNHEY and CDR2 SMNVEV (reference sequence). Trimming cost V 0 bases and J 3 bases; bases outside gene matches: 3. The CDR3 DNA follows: TGTGCCAGCAGTTTATCGGTAGCGGGAGACTACAATGAGCAGTTCTTC. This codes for CASSLSVAGDYNEQFF.

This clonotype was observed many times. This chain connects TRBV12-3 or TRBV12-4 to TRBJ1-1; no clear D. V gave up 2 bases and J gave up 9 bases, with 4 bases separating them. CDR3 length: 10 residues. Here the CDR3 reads CASSLTKAFF. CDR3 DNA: TGTGCCAGCAGTTTAACCAAAGCTTTCTTT.

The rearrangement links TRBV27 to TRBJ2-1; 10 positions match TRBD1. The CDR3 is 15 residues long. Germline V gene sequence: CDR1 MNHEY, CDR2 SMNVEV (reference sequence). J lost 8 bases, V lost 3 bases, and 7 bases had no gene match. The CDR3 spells CASSFTGTGVDEQFF. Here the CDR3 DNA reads TGTGCCAGCAGTTTTACCGGGACAGGGGTGGATGAGCAGTTCTTC.

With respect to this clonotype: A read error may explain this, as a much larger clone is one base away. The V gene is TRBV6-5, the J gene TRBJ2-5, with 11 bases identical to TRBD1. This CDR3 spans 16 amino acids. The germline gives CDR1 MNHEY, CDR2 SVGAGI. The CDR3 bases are TGTGTCAGCAGTTACTGGACAGGGGGCTTACGCGAGACCCAGTACTTC. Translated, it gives CVSSYWTGGLRETQYF.

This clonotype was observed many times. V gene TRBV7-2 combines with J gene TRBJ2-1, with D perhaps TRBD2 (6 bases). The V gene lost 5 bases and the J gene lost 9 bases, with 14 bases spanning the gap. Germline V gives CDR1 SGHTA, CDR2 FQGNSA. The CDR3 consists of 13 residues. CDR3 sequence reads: CASSNRLVSEQFF. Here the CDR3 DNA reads TGTGCCAGCAGCAATCGACTAGTAAGTGAGCAGTTCTTC.